This T cell receptor beta chain was identified during a study of neurological immune-mediated disorders. Findings of the study overall: HTLV-1-associated myelopathy had the most TCR clonal expansion, and multiple sclerosis had the least, less than healthy controls. Among expanded clones, no CDR3 amino acid sequences were shared across subjects, a pattern suggesting private repertoires in all groups.

In this sample, this clonotype turned up many times. The antigen is undetermined. TCRdb reanalysed the 5' RACE reads using MiXCR and keeps one entry per CDR3 protein. The sample lists tens of thousands of distinct CDR3 sequences, under 10% occurring once. This TCR was sampled from a man aged 50 or older in good health. The sequencing sample was made of PBMCs.

CDR3 amino acids: CSLRGLAIADTQYF. CDR3 in DNA: TGCAGCCTCAGGGGGCTAGCTATAGCAGATACGCAGTATTTT. V is TRBV20-1 and J is TRBJ2-3, with TRBD1 identical over 8 bases. Germline V gene sequence: CDR1 DFQATT, CDR2 SNEGSKA (reference sequence). This CDR3 is built from 14 residues.